This T cell receptor (beta chain) was retrieved from a study of cytomegalovirus exposure and HLA in healthy donors. Study outcomes and limitations: In a later analysis, TCR beta V- and J-gene trimming was associated with a missense DCLRE1C variant. CMV serostatus was the only recorded immune exposure for donors. The authors later found TCR association rates varying by HLA locus, with DRB1 most and HLA-C fewest. Analyses of presence and absence presupposed an approximately uniform sequencing depth across donors.

V was clipped by 0 bases and J by 5 bases, with 18 bases between them. Germline V gene sequence: CDR1 SGDLS, CDR2 YYNGEE. The CDR3 length is 16 residues. PCR primers comprised 60 Vbeta and 13 Jbeta primers. This table comes from immunoSEQ multiplex PCR, and its TCRdb copy is limited to in-frame clones, with some not included. The profile covers about 180,000 clones, with 77% appearing a single time and more than 3.5% taken by the ten largest. As concerns this clone: What it binds is unknown.

J is TRBJ2-7 and V is TRBV9; possibly TRBD2 for D (6 bases). The sequencing sample was made of PBMCs. The sequence derives from a woman aged 55-75 years in good health and CMV-seropositive. The CDR3 DNA is TGTGCCAGCAGCGTAGGAGAGCGGGCCCGGAGCGACGAGCAGTACTTC. Its protein is CASSVGERARSDEQYF.